One TCR beta chain is described in this entry. The data were taken from a study of T cell responses to AZD1222 COVID-19 vaccine. Sequencing used immunoSEQ multiplex PCR; TCRdb keeps in-frame clones, though not all of them. The sample lists some 130,000 clones, 90% to 95% occurring once. CDR3 length: 16 amino acids. Per germline, CDR1 SGHVS and CDR2 FQNEAQ. The V gene lost 1 base and the J gene lost 4 bases, with 16 bases spanning the gap. This sequence originates from an adult who received the AZD1222 COVID-19 vaccine. The genes are TRBV7-8 and TRBJ1-2; unclear D gene. The starting material was peripheral blood, obtained 28 days after the second AZD1222 dose. The CDR3 region is CASSLEGTQPAYGYTF. In DNA form, the CDR3 reads TGTGCCAGCAGCTTAGAAGGTACCCAACCCGCCTATGGCTACACCTTC.